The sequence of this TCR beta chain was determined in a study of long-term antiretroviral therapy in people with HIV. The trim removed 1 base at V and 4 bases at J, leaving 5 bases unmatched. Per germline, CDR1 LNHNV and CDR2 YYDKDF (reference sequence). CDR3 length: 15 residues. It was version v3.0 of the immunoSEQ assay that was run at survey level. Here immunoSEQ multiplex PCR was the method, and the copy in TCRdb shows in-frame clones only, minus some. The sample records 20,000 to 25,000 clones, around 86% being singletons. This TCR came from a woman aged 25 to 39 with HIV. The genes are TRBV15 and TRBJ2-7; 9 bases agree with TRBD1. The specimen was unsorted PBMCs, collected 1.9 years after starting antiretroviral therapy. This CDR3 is CATSRGGTGSYEQYF. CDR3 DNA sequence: TGTGCCACCAGCAGAGGAGGGACAGGGTCTTACGAGCAGTACTTC.